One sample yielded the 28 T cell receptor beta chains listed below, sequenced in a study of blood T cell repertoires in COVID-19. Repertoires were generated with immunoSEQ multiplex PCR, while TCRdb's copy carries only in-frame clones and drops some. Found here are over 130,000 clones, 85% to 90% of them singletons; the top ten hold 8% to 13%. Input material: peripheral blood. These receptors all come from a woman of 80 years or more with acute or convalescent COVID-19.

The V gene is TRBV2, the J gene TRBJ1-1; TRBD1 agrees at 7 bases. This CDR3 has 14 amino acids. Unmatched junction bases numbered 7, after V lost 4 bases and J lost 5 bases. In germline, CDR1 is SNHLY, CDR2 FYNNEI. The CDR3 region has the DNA TGTGCCAGCAGTGGGACAGGCCCACTGACTGAAGCTTTCTTT. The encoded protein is CASSGTGPLTEAFF.

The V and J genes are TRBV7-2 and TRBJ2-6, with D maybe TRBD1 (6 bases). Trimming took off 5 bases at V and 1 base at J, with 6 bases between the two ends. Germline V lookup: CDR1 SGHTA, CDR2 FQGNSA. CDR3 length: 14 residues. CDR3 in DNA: TGTGCCAGCAGCGGACAGTCTGGGGCCAACGTCCTGACTTTC. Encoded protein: CASSGQSGANVLTF.

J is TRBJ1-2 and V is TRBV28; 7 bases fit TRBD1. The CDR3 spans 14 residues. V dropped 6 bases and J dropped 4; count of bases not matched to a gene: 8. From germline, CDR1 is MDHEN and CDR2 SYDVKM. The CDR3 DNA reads TGTGCCAGCAGCCCCCTCCGGGACAGCTATGGCTACACCTTC. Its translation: CASSPLRDSYGYTF.

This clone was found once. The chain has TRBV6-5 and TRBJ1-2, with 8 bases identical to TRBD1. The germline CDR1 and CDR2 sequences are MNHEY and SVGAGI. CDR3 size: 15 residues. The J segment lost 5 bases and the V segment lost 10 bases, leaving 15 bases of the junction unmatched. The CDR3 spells CATRPSGGNWYGYTF. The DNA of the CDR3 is TGTGCCACCCGTCCGTCAGGGGGCAATTGGTATGGCTACACCTTC.

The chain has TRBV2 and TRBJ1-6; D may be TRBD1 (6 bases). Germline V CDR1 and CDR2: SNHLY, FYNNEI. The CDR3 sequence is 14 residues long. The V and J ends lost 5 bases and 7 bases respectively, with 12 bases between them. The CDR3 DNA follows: TGTGCCAGCAGTTTCACAGGGCGAAATTCACCCCTCCACTTT. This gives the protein CASSFTGRNSPLHF.

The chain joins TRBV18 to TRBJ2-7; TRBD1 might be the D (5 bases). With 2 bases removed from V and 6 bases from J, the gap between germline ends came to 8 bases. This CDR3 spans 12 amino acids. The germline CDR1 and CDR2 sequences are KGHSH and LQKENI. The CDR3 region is CASSPIGVEQYF. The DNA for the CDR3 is TGTGCCAGCTCACCAATAGGGGTCGAGCAGTACTTC.

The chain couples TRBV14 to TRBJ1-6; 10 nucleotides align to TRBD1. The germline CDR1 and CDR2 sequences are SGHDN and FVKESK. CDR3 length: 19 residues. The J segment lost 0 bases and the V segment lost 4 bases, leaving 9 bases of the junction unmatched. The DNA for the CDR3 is TGTGCCAGCAGCCGCGCGGGACAGGGGTCGAGCTCCTATAATTCACCCCTCCACTTT. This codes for CASSRAGQGSSSYNSPLHF. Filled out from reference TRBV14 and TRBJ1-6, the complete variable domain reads EAGVTQFPSHSVIEKGQTVTLRCDPISGHDNLYWYRRVMGKEIKFLLHFVKESKQDESGMPNNRFLAERTGGTYSTLKVQPAELEDSGVYFCASSRAGQGSSSYNSPLHFGNGTRLTVT.

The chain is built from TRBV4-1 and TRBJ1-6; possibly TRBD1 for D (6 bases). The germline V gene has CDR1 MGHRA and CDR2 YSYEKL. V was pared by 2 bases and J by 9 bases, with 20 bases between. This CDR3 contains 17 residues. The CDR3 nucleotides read TGCGCCAGCAGCCAATCTCCTATCCAGGGGACGTTTTCACCCCTCCACTTT. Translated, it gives CASSQSPIQGTFSPLHF.

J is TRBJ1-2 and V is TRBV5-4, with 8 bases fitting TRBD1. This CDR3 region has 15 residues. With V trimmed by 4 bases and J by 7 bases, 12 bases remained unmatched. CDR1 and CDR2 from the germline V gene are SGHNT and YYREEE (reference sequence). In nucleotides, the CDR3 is TGTGCCAGCAGCGTTCAGGGGGCGAGTCTAGCTGGCTACACCTTC. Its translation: CASSVQGASLAGYTF. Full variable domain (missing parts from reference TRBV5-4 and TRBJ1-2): ETGVTQSPTHLIKTRGQQVTLRCSSQSGHNTVSWYQQALGQGPQFIFQYYREEENGRGNFPPRFSGLQFPNYSSELNVNALELDDSALYLCASSVQGASLAGYTFGSGTRLTVV.

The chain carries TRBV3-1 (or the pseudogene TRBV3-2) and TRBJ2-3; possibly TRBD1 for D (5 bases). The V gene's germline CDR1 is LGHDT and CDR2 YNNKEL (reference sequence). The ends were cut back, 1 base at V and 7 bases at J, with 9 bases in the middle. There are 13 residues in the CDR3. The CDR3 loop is CASSQGQTNTQYF. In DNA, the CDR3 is TGTGCCAGCAGCCAAGGACAGACCAATACGCAGTATTTT.

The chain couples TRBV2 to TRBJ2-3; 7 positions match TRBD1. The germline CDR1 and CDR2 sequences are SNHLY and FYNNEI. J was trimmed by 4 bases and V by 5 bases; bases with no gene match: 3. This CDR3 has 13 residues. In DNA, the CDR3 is TGTGCCAGCAGTTGGACAGGCCCAGATACGCAGTATTTT. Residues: CASSWTGPDTQYF.

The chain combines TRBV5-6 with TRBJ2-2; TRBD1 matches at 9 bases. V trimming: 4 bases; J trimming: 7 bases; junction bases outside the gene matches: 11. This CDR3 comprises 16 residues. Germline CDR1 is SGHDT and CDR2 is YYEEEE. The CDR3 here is CASSDRGGESGGELFF. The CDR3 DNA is TGTGCCAGCAGCGACAGGGGGGGCGAAAGTGGCGGGGAGCTGTTTTTT.

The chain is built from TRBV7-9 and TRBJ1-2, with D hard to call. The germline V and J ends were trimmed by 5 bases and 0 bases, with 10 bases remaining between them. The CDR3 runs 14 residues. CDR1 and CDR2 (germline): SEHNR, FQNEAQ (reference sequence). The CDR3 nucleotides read TGTGCCAGCAGCCGTTTAGCAGCTAACTATGGCTACACCTTC. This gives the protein CASSRLAANYGYTF.

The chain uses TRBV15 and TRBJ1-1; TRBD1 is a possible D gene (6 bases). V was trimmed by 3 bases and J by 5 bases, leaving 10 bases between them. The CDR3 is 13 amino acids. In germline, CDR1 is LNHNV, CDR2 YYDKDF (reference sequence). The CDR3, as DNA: TGTGCCACCAGCAGGCCCAGGGGTACTGAAGCTTTCTTT. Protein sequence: CATSRPRGTEAFF.

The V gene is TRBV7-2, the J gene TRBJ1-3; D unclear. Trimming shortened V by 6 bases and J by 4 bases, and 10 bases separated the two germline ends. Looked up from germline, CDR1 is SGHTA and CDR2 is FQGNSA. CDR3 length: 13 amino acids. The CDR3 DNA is TGTGCCAGCAGTGTTGCGGTCGGAAACACCATATATTTT. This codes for CASSVAVGNTIYF. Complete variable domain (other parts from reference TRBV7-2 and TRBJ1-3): GAGVSQSPSNKVTEKGKDVELRCDPISGHTALYWYRQSLGQGLEFLIYFQGNSAPDKSGLPSDRFSAERTGGSVSTLTIQRTQQEDSAVYLCASSVAVGNTIYFGEGSWLTVV.

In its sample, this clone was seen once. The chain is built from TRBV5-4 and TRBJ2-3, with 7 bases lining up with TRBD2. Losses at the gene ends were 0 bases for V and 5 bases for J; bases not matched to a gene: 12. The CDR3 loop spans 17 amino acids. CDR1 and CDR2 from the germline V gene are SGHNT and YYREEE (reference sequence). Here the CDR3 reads CASSLDGTKGGGDTQYF. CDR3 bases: TGTGCCAGCAGCTTGGACGGGACTAAGGGCGGGGGAGATACGCAGTATTTT.

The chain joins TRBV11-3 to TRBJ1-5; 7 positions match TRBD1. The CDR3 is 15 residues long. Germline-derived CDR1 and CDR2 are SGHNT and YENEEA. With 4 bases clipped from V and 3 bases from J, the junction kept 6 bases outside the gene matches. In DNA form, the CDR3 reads TGTGCCAGCAGCTCCAGGGGGAGCCTCAATCAGCCCCAGCATTTT. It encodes CASSSRGSLNQPQHF.

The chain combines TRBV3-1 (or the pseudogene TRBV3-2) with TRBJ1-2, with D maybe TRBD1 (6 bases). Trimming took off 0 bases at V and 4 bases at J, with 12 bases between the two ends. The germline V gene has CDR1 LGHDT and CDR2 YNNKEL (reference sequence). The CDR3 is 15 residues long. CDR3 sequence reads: CASSQDRTEGYGYTF. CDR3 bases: TGTGCCAGCAGCCAAGACCGGACAGAGGGCTATGGCTACACCTTC.

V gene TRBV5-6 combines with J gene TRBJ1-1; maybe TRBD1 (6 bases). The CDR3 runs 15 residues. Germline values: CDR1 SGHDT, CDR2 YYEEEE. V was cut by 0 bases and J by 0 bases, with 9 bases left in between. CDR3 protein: CASSLGTGLNTEAFF. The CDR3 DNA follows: TGTGCCAGCAGCTTGGGAACAGGGTTGAACACTGAAGCTTTCTTT.

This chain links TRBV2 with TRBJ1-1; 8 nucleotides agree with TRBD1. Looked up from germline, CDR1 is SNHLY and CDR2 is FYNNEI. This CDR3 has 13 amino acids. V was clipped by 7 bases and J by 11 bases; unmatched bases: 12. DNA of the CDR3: TGTGCCAGCACCGTAGGTCCAGGGGGCGAGGCTTTCTTT. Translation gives CASTVGPGGEAFF.

Written as DNA, the CDR3 is TGCGCCAGCAGCCAAGATCCCACTAGTTACTACAATGAGCAGTTCTTC. It codes for CASSQDPTSYYNEQFF. The chain recombines TRBV4-1 with TRBJ2-1; D is perhaps TRBD2 (5 bases). Germline CDR1 MGHRA, CDR2 YSYEKL. The CDR3 sequence is 16 residues long. V shed 0 bases and J shed 3 bases, with 12 bases lying between them.

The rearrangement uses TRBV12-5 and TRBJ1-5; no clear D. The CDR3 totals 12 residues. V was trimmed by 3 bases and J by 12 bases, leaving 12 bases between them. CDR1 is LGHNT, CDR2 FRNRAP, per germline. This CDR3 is CASGLADARQHF. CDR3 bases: TGTGCTAGTGGTTTAGCGGACGCGCGCCAGCATTTT.

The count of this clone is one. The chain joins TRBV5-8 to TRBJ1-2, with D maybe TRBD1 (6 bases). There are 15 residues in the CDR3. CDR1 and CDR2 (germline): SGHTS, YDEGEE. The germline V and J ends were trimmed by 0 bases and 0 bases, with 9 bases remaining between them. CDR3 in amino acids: CASSLGTVANYGYTF. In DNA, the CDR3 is TGTGCCAGCAGCTTGGGGACAGTAGCTAACTATGGCTACACCTTC.

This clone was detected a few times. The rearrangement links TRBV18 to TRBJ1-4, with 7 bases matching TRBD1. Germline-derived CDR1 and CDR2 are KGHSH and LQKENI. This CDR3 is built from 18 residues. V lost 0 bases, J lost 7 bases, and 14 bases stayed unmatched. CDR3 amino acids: CASSPPSGRGSFTEKLFF. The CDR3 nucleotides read TGTGCCAGCTCACCACCGTCGGGCAGGGGGTCCTTTACTGAAAAACTGTTTTTT.

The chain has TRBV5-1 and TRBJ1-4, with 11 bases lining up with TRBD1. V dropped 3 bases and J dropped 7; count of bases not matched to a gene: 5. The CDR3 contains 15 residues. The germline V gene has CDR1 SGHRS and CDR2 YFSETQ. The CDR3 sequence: CASSYSGTGGEKLFF. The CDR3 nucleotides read TGCGCCAGCAGCTATTCCGGGACAGGGGGTGAAAAACTGTTTTTT.

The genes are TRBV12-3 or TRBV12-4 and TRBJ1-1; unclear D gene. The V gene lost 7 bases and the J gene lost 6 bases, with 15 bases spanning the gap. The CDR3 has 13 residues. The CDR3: CASTSTTAAEAFF. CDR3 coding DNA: TGTGCCAGCACCTCCACGACGGCGGCTGAAGCTTTCTTT.

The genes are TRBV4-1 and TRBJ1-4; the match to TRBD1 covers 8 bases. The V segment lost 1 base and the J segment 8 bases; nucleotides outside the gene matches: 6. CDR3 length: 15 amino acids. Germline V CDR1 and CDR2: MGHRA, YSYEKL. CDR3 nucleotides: TGCGCCAGCAGCCAAGCCAGGGGGCTAGGAGAAAAACTGTTTTTT. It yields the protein CASSQARGLGEKLFF.

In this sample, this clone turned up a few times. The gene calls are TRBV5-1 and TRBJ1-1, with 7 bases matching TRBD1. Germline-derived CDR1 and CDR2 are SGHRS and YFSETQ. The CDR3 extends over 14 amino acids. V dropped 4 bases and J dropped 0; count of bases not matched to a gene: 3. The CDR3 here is CASSAGQLNTEAFF. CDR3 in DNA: TGCGCCAGCAGCGCGGGACAGTTGAACACTGAAGCTTTCTTT. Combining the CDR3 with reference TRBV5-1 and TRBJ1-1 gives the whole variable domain KAGVTQTPRYLIKTRGQQVTLSCSPISGHRSVSWYQQTPGQGLQFLFEYFSETQRNKGNFPGRFSGRQFSNSRSEMNVSTLELGDSALYLCASSAGQLNTEAFFGQGTRLTVV.